The 14 T cell receptor beta chains in this list originate from one sample, sequenced in a study of cytomegalovirus exposure and HLA in healthy donors. Assay: immunoSEQ multiplex PCR; the TCRdb copy retains only in-frame clones and omits some. Here the sample spans roughly 130,000 clones, 90% being singletons. Sequencing was done on a sample of PBMCs. These TCRs come from a woman younger than 45 in good health and CMV-seropositive.

V gene TRBV5-4 combines with J gene TRBJ2-1; 7 nucleotides align to TRBD2. Losses at the gene ends were 4 bases for V and 5 bases for J; bases not matched to a gene: 9. The V gene's germline CDR1 is SGHNT and CDR2 YYREEE (reference sequence). The CDR3 has 15 amino acids. The CDR3, as DNA: TGTGCCAGCAGCATCGGACTAGACCCTAACAATGAGCAGTTCTTC. Translation gives CASSIGLDPNNEQFF.

This clone was counted only a few times. This chain uses TRBV2 with TRBJ1-1; a possible D gene is TRBD1 (5 bases). This CDR3 comprises 15 residues. Germline V CDR1 and CDR2: SNHLY, FYNNEI. V shed 7 bases and J shed 0 bases, with 15 bases lying between them. The CDR3 reads CASKNQGIMNTEAFF. The CDR3 region has the DNA TGTGCCAGCAAAAACCAGGGAATCATGAACACTGAAGCTTTCTTT. Supplemented by reference TRBV2 and TRBJ1-1, the full variable domain reads EPEVTQTPSHQVTQMGQEVILRCVPISNHLYFYWYRQILGQKVEFLVSFYNNEISEKSEIFDDQFSVERPDGSNFTLKIRSTKLEDSAMYFCASKNQGIMNTEAFFGQGTRLTVV.

This chain joins TRBV27 and TRBJ2-5, with D uncertain. This CDR3 region has 15 residues. V was trimmed by 5 bases and J by 4 bases, leaving 17 bases between them. The germline CDR1 and CDR2 sequences are MNHEY and SMNVEV (reference sequence). In nucleotides, the CDR3 is TGTGCCAGCAGTCCGTGGCGCAGAGGAGTAGAGACCCAGTACTTC. It yields the protein CASSPWRRGVETQYF.

The chain employs TRBV4-2 and TRBJ2-3; 7 nucleotides align to TRBD2. Germline trimming cut 1 base from V and 3 bases from J; bases unmatched to any gene: 7. Germline-derived CDR1 and CDR2 are LGHNA and YNFKEQ. CDR3 length equals 16 residues. The CDR3: CASSQVGGFGTDTQYF. The CDR3 DNA sequence: TGTGCCAGCAGCCAAGTGGGGGGGTTCGGGACAGATACGCAGTATTTT.

The genes are TRBV27 and TRBJ1-2; D unresolved. Germline-derived CDR1 and CDR2 are MNHEY and SMNVEV (reference sequence). This CDR3 comprises 15 residues. The ends were cut back, 0 bases at V and 4 bases at J, with 12 bases in the middle. The chain's CDR3 is CASSLSVQASYGYTF. The CDR3 nucleotides read TGTGCCAGCAGTTTATCGGTCCAAGCTTCCTATGGCTACACCTTC.

This clone was seen once. The J gene is TRBJ1-1, the V gene TRBV4-1, with D possibly matching TRBD1 (6 bases). The V gene lost 1 base and the J gene lost 6 bases, with 18 bases spanning the gap. Germline V lookup: CDR1 MGHRA, CDR2 YSYEKL. CDR3 length: 16 residues. Here the CDR3 DNA reads TGCGCCAGCAGCCAAGCCCGGGGGGGGCCGGACGCTGAAGCTTTCTTT. Protein: CASSQARGGPDAEAFF.

For this clone: At the DNA level, this CDR3 is encoded by other sequences in the same sample as well. The V gene is TRBV2, the J gene TRBJ1-5; TRBD1 matches 7 bases. CDR1 is SNHLY, CDR2 FYNNEI, per germline. Trimming took 6 bases from V and 4 from J; bases not matched to a gene: 3. This CDR3 is 13 amino acids long. As DNA, the CDR3 is TGTGCCAGCAGGAGGGACAGTAATCAGCCCCAGCATTTT. Translation gives CASRRDSNQPQHF.

Remarks on this clone: The junction departs from the called germline gene at one end, perhaps through a read error. V usage is TRBV5-6 and J usage is TRBJ1-1; TRBD1 matches at 7 bases. The CDR3 is 14 amino acids. Germline CDR1 reads SGHDT; CDR2 reads YYEEEE. CDR3 in amino acids: CASRLGQMNTEAFF. DNA of the CDR3: TGTGCCAGCAGGTTGGGACAGATGAACACTGAAGCTTTCTTT.

The J gene is TRBJ1-2, the V gene TRBV7-9; TRBD1 agrees at 12 bases. The CDR3 covers 17 residues. Germline loops: CDR1 SEHNR, CDR2 FQNEAQ (reference sequence). Trimming removed 2 bases from V and 3 bases from J; junction bases left unmatched: 7. DNA of the CDR3: TGTGCCAGCAGCTTATTGGGACAGGGGGCTCTGGACTATGGCTACACCTTC. This codes for CASSLLGQGALDYGYTF.

CDR3 DNA: TGCGCCAGCAGCTTGAACGCCGGGGGCAATCAGCCCCAGCATTTT. This gives the protein CASSLNAGGNQPQHF. The chain combines TRBV5-1 with TRBJ1-5; D unresolved. Trimming stripped 1 base from V and 2 bases from J, with 10 bases between. CDR3 size: 15 residues. Germline CDR1 SGHRS, CDR2 YFSETQ.

CDR3 sequence: CASSSPYSRDRNMNTEAFF. In DNA form, the CDR3 reads TGTGCCAGCAGTTCCCCTTATTCCCGGGACAGAAACATGAACACTGAAGCTTTCTTT. V is TRBV28 and J is TRBJ1-1; 7 bases are shared with TRBD1. The CDR3 contains 19 residues. V lost 4 bases to trimming and J lost 0 bases; unmatched junction nucleotides: 17. Germline V lookup: CDR1 MDHEN, CDR2 SYDVKM.

The J gene is TRBJ2-1, the V gene TRBV5-1, with a weak D call TRBD2 (7 bases). The V gene's germline CDR1 is SGHRS and CDR2 YFSETQ. The V gene lost 1 base and the J gene lost 8 bases, with 13 bases spanning the gap. This CDR3 comprises 14 residues. Here the CDR3 reads CASSLPRGGDEQFF. In DNA, the CDR3 is TGCGCCAGCAGCTTGCCAAGAGGGGGGGATGAGCAGTTCTTC.

This chain joins TRBV2 and TRBJ1-5, with D perhaps TRBD1 (5 bases). V shed 3 bases and J shed 2 bases, with 14 bases lying between them. The CDR3 covers 16 residues. Germline V gene sequence: CDR1 SNHLY, CDR2 FYNNEI. CDR3 residues: CASSERRGEGNQPQHF. CDR3 coding DNA: TGTGCCAGCAGTGAGAGGCGGGGCGAAGGCAATCAGCCCCAGCATTTT.

This clone was seen once. This chain connects TRBV11-2 to TRBJ2-1; perhaps TRBD2 as D (6 bases). V was pared by 0 bases and J by 0 bases, with 15 bases between. The CDR3 is made up of 18 amino acids. Per germline, CDR1 SGHAT and CDR2 FQNNGV. The CDR3 region has the DNA TGTGCCAGCAGCTTAGATCTAACGGGACTTCGCTCCTACAATGAGCAGTTCTTC. Translating gives CASSLDLTGLRSYNEQFF. The full variable domain, in which reference TRBV11-2 and TRBJ2-1 provide the parts outside the CDR3, is EAGVAQSPRYKIIEKRQSVAFWCNPISGHATLYWYQQILGQGPKLLIQFQNNGVVDDSQLPKDRFSAERLKGVDSTLKIQPAKLEDSAVYLCASSLDLTGLRSYNEQFFGPGTRLTVL.